This is a list of T cell receptor beta chains from one sample in a study of T cell clonotyping in hematopoietic cell transplantation. TCRdb keeps only in-frame clones here, not all; method: immunoSEQ multiplex PCR. The data hold around 7,000 clones, with approximately 98% observed a single time. The sample was PBMCs, taken 30 days after allogeneic stem cell transplant. These receptors were taken from a male patient aged 60-70 years who had an allogeneic stem cell transplant from a related donor, so the T cells may come from the graft donor. Some clones in this sample may be carry-over from other donors' samples. The CDR3 runs from the conserved cysteine through the conserved F or W. The order of the fields is CDR3 protein, J gene, V gene.

CDR3aa: CATTTGARLGANVLTF
j_gene: TRBJ2-6
v_gene: TRBV11-3

CDR3aa: CASSNEANYGYTF
j_gene: TRBJ1-2
v_gene: TRBV21-1

CDR3aa: CASSLSNRGDAEAFF
j_gene: TRBJ1-1
v_gene: TRBV27

CDR3aa: CASSAPGSSNQPQHF
j_gene: TRBJ1-5
v_gene: TRBV7-2

CDR3aa: CASRAGDRSYNSPLHF
j_gene: TRBJ1-6
v_gene: TRBV19

CDR3aa: CASLGGAGGSQETQYF
j_gene: TRBJ2-5
v_gene: TRBV28

CDR3aa: CASSLGGTEAYEQYF
j_gene: TRBJ2-7
v_gene: TRBV5-1

CDR3aa: CASRASGSDEQYF
j_gene: TRBJ2-7
v_gene: TRBV11-3

CDR3aa: CASSVSGTHNEQFF
j_gene: TRBJ2-1
v_gene: TRBV7-3

CDR3aa: CASSIPTGGATGELFF
j_gene: TRBJ2-2
v_gene: TRBV19

CDR3aa: CASSPRGIQGTDTQYF
j_gene: TRBJ2-3
v_gene: TRBV11-2

CDR3aa: CASSYSPRDREYF
j_gene: TRBJ2-7
v_gene: TRBV6-5

CDR3aa: CASSKLTGEGGELFF
j_gene: TRBJ2-2
v_gene: TRBV19

CDR3aa: CASSLGQGVYEQYF
j_gene: TRBJ2-7
v_gene: TRBV5-4

CDR3aa: CASSLSGSYNSPLHF
j_gene: TRBJ1-6
v_gene: TRBV5-4

CDR3aa: CASSSGRNTEAFF
j_gene: TRBJ1-1
v_gene: TRBV18